The clone carrying this T cell receptor (beta chain) is labeled as medium-sized. Its antigen is currently unknown. The sample belongs to a study of T and B cells in COVID-19 patients. Blood genomic DNA input for TRB amplification was 250-500 ng. BIOMED2 TRB-A/B primer pools were used in multiplex TRB PCR. From the multiplex PCR reads, TCRdb called clonotypes with MiXCR, one entry per CDR3 protein. Among 5,000 or so distinct CDR3 sequences, nearly 20% were seen once, and the ten largest hold 6.5%. Germline CDR1 reads MNHNS; CDR2 reads SASEGT. V gave up 1 base and J gave up 5 bases, with 11 bases separating them. The CDR3 is made up of 14 amino acids. General study results and limits: Blood from mildly ill patients while symptomatic, and early samples from severe cases, were scarce. Clonality of TRB repertoires was high in active COVID-19; recovery brought above-healthy diversity and richness. No sequencing was yet done of CD4+, regulatory or CD8+ subsets, or of SARS-CoV-2-responsive or tetramer+ sorted cells.

This sequence joins TRBV6-1 and TRBJ1-2; D perhaps matches TRBD1 (5 bases). The sequence derives from a human donor who had recovered from COVID-19. The sample comprised blood. The CDR3 protein is CASSEDLGPYGYTF. Here the CDR3 DNA reads TGTGCCAGCAGTGAAGATTTGGGACCTTATGGCTACACCTTC.